The present T cell receptor beta chain was sequenced within a study of OX40 agonist ivuxolimab in advanced cancers. The overall study: Age averaged 60 years (range roughly 20 to 90), and 82.7% were male. Whole-study results and caveats: In the 0.1 to 3.0 mg/kg range, CD4+ and CD8+ blood T cells had expanded clonally by week 6.

Only in-frame clones appear in the TCRdb table, and some are missing; sequencing was by immunoSEQ multiplex PCR. In the table there are nearly 50,000 clones, about 90% of which are singletons. In the case of this clone: Its antigen is unidentified.

The CDR3 loop spans 12 amino acids. Looked up from germline, CDR1 is SGHDN and CDR2 is FVKESK. The V end was cut by 0 bases, the J end by 16 bases, with 12 bases between. The chain combines TRBV14 with TRBJ1-4; D gene unclear. This TCR came from an adult with an advanced solid tumor such as melanoma, head and neck, liver or kidney cancer. The material sequenced was CD4+ or CD8+ T cells sorted from blood, taken in a trial of the OX40 agonist ivuxolimab. This chain's CDR3 is CASSQEPPRQFF. CDR3 bases: TGTGCCAGCAGCCAAGAACCCCCTCGTCAGTTTTTT.